This T cell receptor (beta chain) stems from a study of patients and donors after allogeneic stem cell transplantation. TCRdb recomputed calls from the RT-PCR reads with MiXCR, one row per CDR3 protein. The sample shows approximately 200,000 distinct CDR3 sequences, around 41% of them seen only once. The clonotype was recovered from a human donor who was either an allogeneic HSCT recipient or a stem cell or donor lymphocyte infusion donor (not recorded which). It is not recorded whose cells these are; they may come from a transplant donor. Sample: blood, either unsorted or a sorted T cell fraction (not recorded which).

For the CDR3, the DNA is TGTGCCAGCAGCCCGACAGTTAATTCACCCCTCCACTTT. This codes for CASSPTVNSPLHF. V is TRBV12-3 or TRBV12-4 and J is TRBJ1-6; D is possibly TRBD1 (5 bases). V lost 6 bases and J lost 6, with 9 bases in between. The CDR3 contains 13 residues.